One and the same sample provided the 4 T cell receptor beta chains below, sequenced in a study of CD8 T cells in Susac syndrome. Random hexamers were used to reverse transcribe an amount of roughly 0.5 to 1 ug RNA. Using its own MiXCR run on the immunoSEQ multiplex PCR reads, TCRdb lists one record per CDR3 protein. The profile shows 250,000 to 300,000 distinct CDR3 sequences, almost 85% of them singletons. Sequenced: CD8+ T cells from PBMCs. The receptors were gathered from a human donor with multiple sclerosis.

V and J are TRBV29-1 and TRBJ1-3, with a tentative D call TRBD1 (5 bases). With 8 bases removed from V and 0 bases from J, the gap between germline ends came to 11 bases. Germline CDR1 and CDR2: SQVTM and ANQGSEA. The CDR3 runs 13 residues. The CDR3 coding sequence is TGCAGCTTCCAAGGGGACTCTGGAAACACCATATATTTT. Its translation is CSFQGDSGNTIYF.

The V gene is TRBV6-5, the J gene TRBJ2-5; TRBD1 matches 7 bases. The V gene's germline CDR1 is MNHEY and CDR2 SVGAGI. The J segment lost 1 base and the V segment lost 10 bases, leaving 9 bases of the junction unmatched. This CDR3 region has 14 residues. The CDR3: CATMIEGAQETQYF. The CDR3 DNA reads as TGTGCCACCATGATAGAGGGGGCCCAAGAGACCCAGTACTTC.

The chain carries TRBV7-9 and TRBJ2-5; D not certain. Germline CDR1 is SEHNR and CDR2 is FQNEAQ (reference sequence). The V end was cut by 5 bases, the J end by 5 bases, with 15 bases between. The CDR3 consists of 14 residues. CDR3 DNA sequence: TGTGCCAGCAGCCCCTCGGTCCGTGGCGAGACCCAGTACTTC. Translation gives CASSPSVRGETQYF.

V is TRBV29-1 and J is TRBJ1-1; a possible D gene is TRBD1 (6 bases). This CDR3 contains 12 residues. The V end lost 7 bases, the J end lost 4 bases, and 13 bases lay between the germline ends. Germline loops: CDR1 SQVTM, CDR2 ANQGSEA. CDR3 nucleotide sequence: TGCAGCGCCGACAGGTCGGGCACTGAAGCTTTCTTT. Protein product: CSADRSGTEAFF. The full variable domain, rest sourced from reference TRBV29-1 and TRBJ1-1, is SAVISQKPSRDICQRGTSLTIQCQVDSQVTMMFWYRQQPGQSLTLIATANQGSEATYESGFVIDKFPISRPNLTFSTLTVSNMSPEDSSIYLCSADRSGTEAFFGQGTRLTVV.